One and the same sample provided the 10 T cell receptor beta chains below, sequenced in a study of T-cell reconstitution after alpha-beta-depleted transplantation in children. Preparing the TCRbeta library involved the use of unique molecular identifiers. One entry per CDR3 protein results from TCRdb running MiXCR on the PCR reads. The repertoire holds around 270,000 distinct CDR3 sequences, with 10% as singletons. This sample comprised PBMCs, obtained before TCRalphabeta/CD19-depleted stem cell transplant. Receptor source: a boy less than two years old with acute myeloid leukemia, due to receive a stem cell transplant.

This clonotype was detected many times. The chain couples TRBV10-3 to TRBJ1-5; possible D gene TRBD1, 5 bases. The CDR3 runs to 13 residues. V lost 2 bases to trimming and J lost 10 bases, with 12 bases between them. Germline-derived CDR1 and CDR2 are ENHRY and SYGVKD. The CDR3 bases are TGTGCCATCAGTGAGCCGGGGGGTAGACCCCAGCATTTT. It yields the protein CAISEPGGRPQHF.

This clonotype has ten or more counts. The V and J genes are TRBV4-3 and TRBJ2-3, with 10 bases identical to TRBD2. Trimming removed 0 bases from V and 8 bases from J; junction bases left unmatched: 14. The CDR3 contains 18 residues. Germline CDR1 LGHNA, CDR2 YSLEER. CDR3: CASSQEIGVAGGGGTQYF. The CDR3 bases are TGCGCCAGCAGCCAAGAGATAGGGGTAGCGGGAGGCGGAGGTACGCAGTATTTT.

This clonotype came up many times. The rearrangement joins TRBV12-3 or TRBV12-4 to TRBJ2-7; D may correspond to TRBD1 or TRBD2 (5 bases each). Trimming took 5 bases from V and 0 from J, leaving 14 bases between them. The CDR3 loop spans 15 amino acids. In nucleotides, the CDR3 is TGTGCCAGCAGTCACCAACTAGGGACCTCCTACGAGCAGTACTTC. It is translated as CASSHQLGTSYEQYF.

This clonotype was detected a few times. The rearrangement joins TRBV28 to TRBJ2-6; D uncertain. This CDR3 has 15 amino acids. Germline lookup yields CDR1 MDHEN and CDR2 SYDVKM. Trimming pared 5 bases from V and 2 bases from J, leaving 10 bases between. CDR3 amino acids: CASSIHIPGANVLTF. CDR3 nucleotide sequence: TGTGCCAGCAGTATCCATATACCTGGGGCCAACGTCCTGACTTTC.

The chain uses TRBV25-1 and TRBJ1-1; D perhaps matches TRBD1 (5 bases). The ends were cut back, 4 bases at V and 1 base at J, with 10 bases in the middle. The length of the CDR3 is 14 residues. Germline V gives CDR1 MGHDK, CDR2 SYGVNS. CDR3 in amino acids: CASSALDRNTEAFF. As DNA, the CDR3 is TGTGCCAGCAGTGCCCTCGACAGGAACACTGAAGCTTTCTTT.

This clonotype was seen at least ten times. The chain employs TRBV25-1 and TRBJ1-6, with D maybe TRBD1 (5 bases). The CDR3 has 16 amino acids. Germline CDR1 MGHDK, CDR2 SYGVNS. Trimming left V 4 bases short and J 1 base short, with 11 bases between. Here the CDR3 DNA reads TGTGCCAGCAGTGCTTCCGGGACTTCCTATAATTCACCCCTCCACTTT. This codes for CASSASGTSYNSPLHF.

The genes are TRBV15 and TRBJ1-1; D perhaps matches TRBD1 (6 bases). Germline V CDR1 and CDR2: LNHNV, YYDKDF (reference sequence). The CDR3 spans 14 residues. Trimming stripped 7 bases from V and 3 bases from J, with 15 bases between. The DNA for the CDR3 is TGTGCCACCAAGACAGAAACAGGGTACACTGAAGCTTTCTTT. Protein product: CATKTETGYTEAFF.

This clonotype was detected ten times or more. V is TRBV28 and J is TRBJ1-4, with D perhaps TRBD1 (5 bases). V was shortened by 7 bases and J by 7 bases, with 19 bases between the two germline ends. The CDR3 totals 15 residues. Germline V lookup: CDR1 MDHEN, CDR2 SYDVKM. The CDR3 sequence is CASTQGRTLFEKLFF. The CDR3 DNA is TGTGCCAGCACCCAAGGGCGGACACTGTTTGAAAAACTGTTTTTT.

Remarks on this clonotype: A much larger clone differs from this one at a single base, so this may be a read error. The CDR3 bases are TGTGCCAGCAGCTTGTTCTGGAACCAGCAGTACTTC. Protein: CASSLFWNQQYF. The chain recombines TRBV5-6 with TRBJ2-7, with D unclear. This CDR3 has 12 residues. Germline-derived CDR1 and CDR2 are SGHDT and YYEEEE. V shed 1 base and J shed 8 bases, with 10 bases lying between them.

The chain couples TRBV6-5 to TRBJ1-4, with 8 nucleotides matching TRBD1. Germline V CDR1 and CDR2: MNHEY, SVGAGI. Trimming removed 0 bases from V and 8 bases from J; junction bases left unmatched: 8. The CDR3 has 16 amino acids. CDR3 protein: CASSYSTGTGGEKLFF. The CDR3 coding sequence is TGTGCCAGCAGTTACTCAACCGGGACAGGCGGGGAAAAACTGTTTTTT.